This TCR beta chain was captured in a study of blood T cell repertoires in COVID-19. Study details: The United States, Italy and Spain were the sources of the acute and convalescent COVID-19 samples. The cDNA or gDNA used as material had been derived from T cells, B-cell-depleted T cells, or PBMCs.

The V end lost 0 bases, the J end lost 1 base, and 9 bases lay between the germline ends. The CDR3 is made up of 15 amino acids. Per the germline V gene, CDR1 is MNHNY and CDR2 is SVGAGI (reference sequence). Authors' methods: Nucleated cell number was recorded as an estimate derived from reference gene primer amplification. Method: immunoSEQ multiplex PCR; TCRdb's copy keeps in-frame clones and lacks some. The DNA was the basis for D and trimming; V, J and clone size are from that table. The data contain fewer than 25,000 clones, about 92% of them singletons. The receptor's source is a human donor in a cohort sampled during active COVID-19. Sequences were obtained from peripheral blood. V is TRBV6-6 and J is TRBJ1-1; no clear D. The chain's CDR3 is CASSYSKATNTEAFF. The CDR3 DNA follows: TGTGCCAGCAGTTACTCGAAAGCTACGAACACTGAAGCTTTCTTT.